The 20 T cell receptor beta chains presented below share a single source sample, sequenced in a study of OX40 agonist ivuxolimab in advanced cancers. Some clones are missing from TCRdb's copy, which holds only in-frame ones; the method was immunoSEQ multiplex PCR. The sample includes about 56,000 clones, 82% of them seen just once. Sequencing was performed on CD4+ or CD8+ T cells sorted from blood, taken in a trial of the OX40 agonist ivuxolimab. The origin of the receptors is an adult with an advanced solid tumor such as melanoma, head and neck, liver or kidney cancer.

The chain employs TRBV7-2 and TRBJ2-7; the match to TRBD2 covers 11 bases. Germline trimming cut 0 bases from V and 2 bases from J; bases unmatched to any gene: 6. This CDR3 is 17 amino acids long. CDR1 is SGHTA, CDR2 FQGNSA, per germline. CDR3 residues: CASSLAAGTSGTYEQYF. CDR3 bases: TGTGCCAGCAGCTTAGCGGCCGGGACTAGCGGTACCTACGAGCAGTACTTC.

V and J are TRBV6-4 and TRBJ2-1; 7 bases map to TRBD1. This CDR3 contains 13 residues. Germline V gives CDR1 MRHNA, CDR2 SNTAGT. Trimming removed 6 bases from V and 9 bases from J; junction bases left unmatched: 8. CDR3 protein: CASSIKQGIEQFF. The CDR3 bases are TGTGCCAGCAGCATCAAACAGGGGATTGAGCAGTTCTTC.

V gene TRBV7-9 combines with J gene TRBJ1-1; 8 bases line up with TRBD1. The V gene end was trimmed by 1 base and the J gene end by 1 base; junction bases not matched to a gene: 2. Per germline, CDR1 SEHNR and CDR2 FQNEAQ (reference sequence). The CDR3 has 15 residues. The CDR3 DNA reads TGTGCCAGCAGCTTAGTCGGACAGGGGAACACTGAAGCTTTCTTT. Protein product: CASSLVGQGNTEAFF.

CDR3 residues: CASSFSGSGIGNTIYF. In DNA form, the CDR3 reads TGTGCCAGCAGCTTTTCGGGATCCGGGATCGGAAACACCATATATTTT. The chain combines TRBV7-2 with TRBJ1-3; D unresolved. The CDR3 runs to 16 residues. The germline gives CDR1 SGHTA, CDR2 FQGNSA. Deletions cut 3 bases from V and 4 bases from J, with 16 bases between.

The chain uses TRBV28 and TRBJ1-5, with 9 bases identical to TRBD1. CDR3 size: 17 residues. V dropped 6 bases and J dropped 6; count of bases not matched to a gene: 15. Germline CDR1 reads MDHEN; CDR2 reads SYDVKM. CDR3 loop: CASRSPSGTGNGQPQHF. The CDR3 region has the DNA TGTGCCAGCAGATCTCCATCCGGGACAGGGAACGGTCAGCCCCAGCATTTT.

This clone was recorded only once. The V gene is TRBV5-1, the J gene TRBJ1-5; a possible D gene is TRBD1 (5 bases). This CDR3 contains 13 residues. From germline, CDR1 is SGHRS and CDR2 YFSETQ. V was cut by 4 bases and J by 2 bases, with 7 bases left in between. The CDR3 is CASSRDGNQPQHF. The CDR3 nucleotides are TGCGCCAGCAGCAGGGACGGCAATCAGCCCCAGCATTTT. The variable domain in full, with the rest retrieved from reference TRBV5-1 and TRBJ1-5, is KAGVTQTPRYLIKTRGQQVTLSCSPISGHRSVSWYQQTPGQGLQFLFEYFSETQRNKGNFPGRFSGRQFSNSRSEMNVSTLELGDSALYLCASSRDGNQPQHFGDGTRLSIL.

This chain uses TRBV7-9 with TRBJ1-4, with a weak D call TRBD1 (6 bases). Trimming removed 10 bases at V and 4 bases at J, with 19 bases between. The CDR3 runs 15 residues. Germline CDR1 is SEHNR and CDR2 is FQNEAQ (reference sequence). CDR3 protein: CAIPPGGGDNEKLFF. As DNA, the CDR3 is TGTGCCATTCCACCGGGAGGGGGGGATAATGAAAAACTGTTTTTT. Based on the CDR3 plus reference TRBV7-9 and TRBJ1-4, the full variable domain is DTGVSQNPRHKITKRGQNVTFRCDPISEHNRLYWYRQTLGQGPEFLTYFQNEAQLEKSRLLSDRFSAERPKGSFSTLEIQRTEQGDSAMYLCAIPPGGGDNEKLFFGSGTQLSVL.

This clone was recorded once. The genes are TRBV6-5 and TRBJ1-2, with D uncertain. CDR1 is MNHEY and CDR2 is SVGAGI in the germline V gene. The CDR3 totals 13 residues. Trimming took off 0 bases at V and 4 bases at J, with 6 bases between the two ends. CDR3 protein: CASSYSLLYGYTF. CDR3 bases: TGTGCCAGCAGTTACTCACTCCTCTATGGCTACACCTTC.

The count of this clone is one. The genes are TRBV6-6 and TRBJ1-2; a possible D gene is TRBD1 (6 bases). The CDR3 has 13 amino acids. The V and J ends lost 7 bases and 7 bases respectively, with 16 bases between them. Germline V gene lookup returns CDR1 MNHNY and CDR2 SVGAGI (reference sequence). Here the CDR3 DNA reads TGTGCCAGCAACGGCAGGGGAACAAGTGGCTACACCTTC. Translating gives CASNGRGTSGYTF.

This chain joins TRBV30 and TRBJ2-1, with 9 positions matching TRBD2. Germline V gene data show CDR1 as GTSNPN and CDR2 as SVGIG (reference sequence). The CDR3 length is 14 residues. With V trimmed by 3 bases and J by 8 bases, 8 bases remained unmatched. The CDR3 nucleotides are TGTGCCTGGAGGCGACTAGCGGAAGGCGATGAGCAGTTCTTC. Amino acid sequence: CAWRRLAEGDEQFF.

The V gene is TRBV4-2, the J gene TRBJ2-5; D may be TRBD1 (7 bases). Deletions cut 3 bases from V and 5 bases from J, with 16 bases between. The V gene's germline CDR1 is LGHNA and CDR2 YNFKEQ. This CDR3 comprises 15 residues. The CDR3 protein is CASSQASGGRETQYF. CDR3 nucleotides: TGTGCCAGCAGCCAGGCGTCAGGGGGGCGGGAGACCCAGTACTTC.

This chain uses TRBV7-2 with TRBJ2-3; possibly TRBD1 for D (5 bases). This CDR3 has 14 residues. CDR1 SGHTA and CDR2 FQGNSA come from the germline V gene. Trimming cost V 2 bases and J 5 bases, with 11 bases left between them. The CDR3 loop is CASSLNPREDTQYF. The DNA for the CDR3 is TGTGCCAGCAGCTTAAACCCCAGGGAAGATACGCAGTATTTT.

The rearrangement joins TRBV5-1 to TRBJ1-2, with 9 bases aligning to TRBD1. Germline V gene lookup returns CDR1 SGHRS and CDR2 YFSETQ. The J segment lost 6 bases and the V segment lost 0 bases, leaving 12 bases of the junction unmatched. The CDR3 covers 17 residues. The CDR3 spells CASSLAGIGTGKDGYTF. CDR3 DNA sequence: TGCGCCAGCAGCTTGGCCGGAATTGGGACAGGGAAGGATGGCTACACCTTC.

This sequence joins TRBV2 and TRBJ1-5; D call uncertain. In germline, CDR1 is SNHLY, CDR2 FYNNEI. V was clipped by 8 bases and J by 4 bases, with 12 bases between them. The CDR3 has 13 residues. The chain's CDR3 is CASSRQENQPQHF. CDR3 DNA sequence: TGTGCCAGCTCGAGGCAGGAGAATCAGCCCCAGCATTTT.

This clone has a handful of counts. The rearrangement uses TRBV25-1 and TRBJ2-7; 9 positions match TRBD2. V shed 5 bases, J shed 5 bases, and the junction held 4 bases outside the gene matches. Germline V gene sequence: CDR1 MGHDK, CDR2 SYGVNS. The CDR3 loop spans 13 amino acids. CDR3 amino acids: CASSPRGGDEQYF. The DNA of the CDR3 is TGTGCCAGCAGTCCGCGGGGGGGCGACGAGCAGTACTTC.

This clone was counted a single time. The chain combines TRBV30 with TRBJ1-1; TRBD1 might be the D (5 bases). Trimming removed 3 bases at V and 5 bases at J, with 19 bases between. This CDR3 has 15 amino acids. The germline gives CDR1 GTSNPN, CDR2 SVGIG (reference sequence). Here the CDR3 DNA reads TGTGCCTGGAGAGGGATTTCAGGGTTGGGAACTGAAGCTTTCTTT. This codes for CAWRGISGLGTEAFF.

Only a few counts were recorded for this clone. The J gene is TRBJ1-6, the V gene TRBV7-2; D gene ambiguous. V lost 1 base to trimming and J lost 4 bases, with 8 bases between them. The length of the CDR3 is 15 residues. From germline, CDR1 is SGHTA and CDR2 FQGNSA. For the CDR3, the DNA is TGTGCCAGCAGCTTAGGGCAGATGTATAATTCACCCCTCCACTTT. It encodes CASSLGQMYNSPLHF.

The chain carries TRBV9 and TRBJ2-3, with 10 bases that match TRBD2. The CDR3 has 18 amino acids. The V and J ends lost 3 bases and 0 bases, in that order; junction bases with no gene match: 10. Germline V CDR1 and CDR2: SGDLS, YYNGEE. For the CDR3, the DNA is TGTGCCAGCAGCGCCGGGACTAGCGCACGCCCGAGCACAGATACGCAGTATTTT. Its protein product is CASSAGTSARPSTDTQYF.

This chain links TRBV6-6 with TRBJ2-7; perhaps TRBD1 as D (5 bases). Germline V gene lookup returns CDR1 MNHNY and CDR2 SVGAGI (reference sequence). Trimming pared 7 bases from V and 6 bases from J, leaving 13 bases between. The length of the CDR3 is 12 residues. For the CDR3, the DNA is TGTGCCAGCACTGGCCAGGGAAGCGAGCAGTACTTC. Translation gives CASTGQGSEQYF.

The rearrangement uses TRBV6-5 and TRBJ1-6; tentative D call: TRBD1 (5 bases). Germline values: CDR1 MNHEY, CDR2 SVGAGI. V gave up 0 bases and J gave up 9 bases, with 15 bases separating them. CDR3 size: 16 residues. In nucleotides, the CDR3 is TGTGCCAGCAGTTACTCGAGAGGGGTACTGAGTTCACCCCTCCACTTT. Translated, it gives CASSYSRGVLSSPLHF.